The present TCR beta chain was sequenced within a study of early T cells in non-severe SARS-CoV-2 infection. Overall study: Sequencing of unsorted whole blood was done on bulk RNA, leaving chains unpaired.

MiXCR, applied by TCRdb to the 5' RACE reads, yields one record per CDR3 protein. The sample holds 55,000 to 70,000 distinct CDR3 sequences, roughly 4.6% seen once. This clonotype was seen at least ten times. Sequenced material: whole blood, taken at baseline. The sequence was collected from an adult who was a healthcare worker with PCR-confirmed SARS-CoV-2 infection or an uninfected control (not recorded which). The donor label of this sample is uncertain.

CDR3 in DNA: TGCGCCAGCAGCCCCCGGAGCGATCAGCCCCAGCATTTT. Amino acid sequence: CASSPRSDQPQHF. V gene TRBV5-1 combines with J gene TRBJ1-5; D is uncertain. The CDR3 contains 13 residues. Germline CDR1 is SGHRS and CDR2 is YFSETQ. V was trimmed by 4 bases and J by 5 bases, leaving 10 bases between them.